One and the same sample provided the 18 T cell receptor beta chains below, sequenced in a study of T cell responses to AZD1222 COVID-19 vaccine. The protocol was immunoSEQ multiplex PCR, while the TCRdb copy is restricted to in-frame clones and leaves out a portion. The repertoire includes 100,000 to 110,000 clones, about nine tenths of them detected once, and around 1.7% sits in the top ten. The sequenced sample was peripheral blood, obtained on day 0 of AZD1222 vaccination. These receptors originate from an adult in good health.

This chain joins TRBV29-1 and TRBJ2-2; D remains unclear. Looked up from germline, CDR1 is SQVTM and CDR2 is ANQGSEA. V was cut by 3 bases and J by 8 bases, with 7 bases left in between. The CDR3 contains 11 residues. The chain's CDR3 is CSVESNGELFF. The CDR3 DNA reads TGCAGCGTTGAGTCTAATGGGGAGCTGTTTTTT.

The rearrangement links TRBV5-4 to TRBJ2-7; 8 bases map to TRBD2. The germline V gene has CDR1 SGHNT and CDR2 YYREEE (reference sequence). CDR3 length: 16 residues. J was trimmed by 7 bases and V by 2 bases; bases with no gene match: 14. The CDR3 bases are TGTGCCAGCAGCTTACCGGGAGGGGGGCGGCGGGAGGAGCAGTACTTC. Translating it yields CASSLPGGGRREEQYF.

The J gene is TRBJ2-7, the V gene TRBV18; 7 positions match TRBD1. The CDR3 totals 16 residues. V trimming: 6 bases; J trimming: 3 bases; junction bases outside the gene matches: 14. CDR1 KGHSH and CDR2 LQKENI come from the germline V gene. CDR3 bases: TGTGCCAGCTCCCATAATTCCCGGGACAGAGTCTACGAGCAGTACTTC. Its protein product is CASSHNSRDRVYEQYF.

J is TRBJ2-1 and V is TRBV6-4; D perhaps matches TRBD1 (5 bases). Germline V lookup: CDR1 MRHNA, CDR2 SNTAGT. With 2 bases removed from V and 0 bases from J, the gap between germline ends came to 8 bases. This CDR3 is built from 15 residues. CDR3 coding DNA: TGTGCCAGCAGTGACAGGCAGGGCTCCTACAATGAGCAGTTCTTC. It translates to CASSDRQGSYNEQFF.

This rearrangement joins TRBV27 to TRBJ1-5, with D perhaps TRBD1 (6 bases). Germline loops: CDR1 MNHEY, CDR2 SMNVEV (reference sequence). CDR3 length: 16 amino acids. Trimming shortened V by 0 bases and J by 1 base, and 10 bases separated the two germline ends. In DNA, the CDR3 is TGTGCCAGCAGTTTATCGGGGGGCATAAGCAATCAGCCCCAGCATTTT. This sequence encodes CASSLSGGISNQPQHF.

This sequence joins TRBV6-5 and TRBJ2-2, with no clear D. The CDR3 is 13 residues long. With 10 bases removed from V and 2 bases from J, the gap between germline ends came to 11 bases. Germline V gene data show CDR1 as MNHEY and CDR2 as SVGAGI. CDR3 loop: CATWTENTGELFF. CDR3 nucleotide sequence: TGTGCCACATGGACGGAAAACACCGGGGAGCTGTTTTTT.

The chain uses TRBV10-3 and TRBJ2-7, with 9 bases fitting TRBD2. CDR1 and CDR2 (germline): ENHRY, SYGVKD. V gave up 7 bases and J gave up 1 base; unmatched junction bases: 8. The CDR3 contains 15 residues. The chain's CDR3 is CAITSGLALSYEQYF. DNA for the CDR3: TGTGCCATCACGAGCGGACTAGCGTTATCCTACGAGCAGTACTTC.

The chain combines TRBV29-1 with TRBJ2-1; possibly TRBD2 for D (5 bases). This CDR3 has 14 amino acids. Trimming pared 5 bases from V and 0 bases from J, leaving 11 bases between. From germline, CDR1 is SQVTM and CDR2 ANQGSEA. The CDR3 sequence is CSVIAWSSYNEQFF. The DNA for the CDR3 is TGCAGCGTTATAGCGTGGAGCTCCTACAATGAGCAGTTCTTC.

The chain recombines TRBV28 with TRBJ1-5, with D tentatively TRBD1 (5 bases). V was cut by 6 bases and J by 6 bases, with 18 bases left in between. CDR1 MDHEN and CDR2 SYDVKM come from the germline V gene. The CDR3 is 15 amino acids. The CDR3 sequence: CASRKRGQGLQPQHF. In DNA, the CDR3 is TGTGCCAGCAGAAAACGCGGGCAGGGCCTTCAGCCCCAGCATTTT.

V usage is TRBV2 and J usage is TRBJ1-6; 11 bases fit TRBD1. Germline CDR1 reads SNHLY; CDR2 reads FYNNEI. The CDR3 loop spans 19 amino acids. The V gene end was trimmed by 5 bases and the J gene end by 1 base; junction bases not matched to a gene: 10. CDR3 DNA sequence: TGTGCCAGCAGTATCGCCCAGGGACAGGGGGATTCCTATAATTCACCCCTCCACTTT. It translates to CASSIAQGQGDSYNSPLHF.

The chain couples TRBV9 to TRBJ2-2; the D is unclear. Trimming cost V 6 bases and J 1 base, with 7 bases left between them. The CDR3 has 13 residues. Looked up from germline, CDR1 is SGDLS and CDR2 is YYNGEE. The CDR3 nucleotides are TGTGCCAGCACGTCAGGGAACACCGGGGAGCTGTTTTTT. It yields the protein CASTSGNTGELFF.

As regards this clone: A read error may account for a junction end that differs from germline. The V call is TRBV6-5, the J call TRBJ1-1, with 7 bases that match TRBD1. Germline loops: CDR1 MNHEY, CDR2 SVGAGI. This CDR3 has 12 amino acids. The CDR3: CASSPSGQSGIF. The CDR3 DNA reads TGTGCCAGCAGTCCCTCGGGACAGTCAGGTATCTTT.

V and J are TRBV28 and TRBJ1-2; 9 nucleotides line up with TRBD1. CDR1 MDHEN and CDR2 SYDVKM come from the germline V gene. The V and J ends lost 5 bases and 4 bases, in that order; junction bases with no gene match: 8. The CDR3 has 15 amino acids. CDR3 in DNA: TGTGCCAGCAGTCCGGGACAGGGAAATTCCTATGGCTACACCTTC. It specifies CASSPGQGNSYGYTF.

This clone appeared a single time. V is TRBV28 and J is TRBJ1-1; D unresolved. V was shortened by 3 bases and J by 10 bases, with 12 bases between the two germline ends. This CDR3 comprises 12 residues. Germline V CDR1 and CDR2: MDHEN, SYDVKM. CDR3 nucleotide sequence: TGTGCCAGCAGTTTGCCGCCGGGGAGAGCTTTCTTT. It specifies CASSLPPGRAFF.

V usage is TRBV5-1 and J usage is TRBJ1-3; D ambiguous. Germline V gene data show CDR1 as SGHRS and CDR2 as YFSETQ. The length of the CDR3 is 16 residues. V gave up 3 bases and J gave up 0 bases, with 13 bases separating them. This chain's CDR3 is CASSSSVPSSGNTIYF. The CDR3 nucleotides read TGCGCCAGCAGCTCTTCAGTTCCTAGCTCTGGAAACACCATATATTTT.

The chain couples TRBV7-9 to TRBJ1-3; a possible D gene is TRBD1 (5 bases). The CDR3 runs to 15 residues. Trimming removed 5 bases at V and 2 bases at J, with 13 bases between. The germline V gene has CDR1 SEHNR and CDR2 FQNEAQ (reference sequence). The chain's CDR3 is CASSPQWGTGNTIYF. CDR3 coding DNA: TGTGCCAGCAGCCCCCAGTGGGGGACTGGAAACACCATATATTTT.

This clone was seen a handful of times. The chain joins TRBV5-3 to TRBJ1-5; perhaps TRBD1 as D (5 bases). TRBV5-3 is placed among ORFs of uncertain function. Between the trimmed V and J ends, which lost 4 bases and 0 bases, there was a span of 14 bases. This CDR3 is 16 amino acids long. Here the CDR3 reads CARSHRQTYSNQPQHF. Written as DNA, the CDR3 is TGTGCCAGAAGCCATCGACAGACTTATAGCAATCAGCCCCAGCATTTT.

The chain couples TRBV11-2 to TRBJ2-1; no definite D call. CDR3 length: 13 amino acids. Trimming shortened V by 0 bases and J by 9 bases, and 9 bases separated the two germline ends. CDR1 SGHAT and CDR2 FQNNGV come from the germline V gene. The CDR3 protein is CASSLDRAREQFF. The CDR3, as DNA: TGTGCCAGCAGCTTAGATCGGGCCCGTGAGCAGTTCTTC.